The entry below gives a single T cell receptor beta chain sequence along with its context. Antigen: not known. TCRbeta CDR3 was sequenced at survey depth with template counts. Measured with immunoSEQ multiplex PCR; TCRdb has only the in-frame clones, and not every one. The sample holds about 28,000 clones, 85% seen once. The data stem from a study of tissue T cells after allogeneic stem cell transplantation. Study details: Patients with graft-versus-host disease had grafts: four unmodified, three CD34-selected and T-cell-depleted. Smaller viable blood or marrow samples skipped sorting for direct DNA extraction. General study results and limits: The study did not identify alloreactive or antigen-specific tissue TCRs, and some clones might be persisting host cells.

CDR1 is LGHNA, CDR2 YNFKEQ, per germline. Trimming removed 2 bases from V and 0 bases from J, with 12 bases in between. The CDR3 covers 16 residues. The sequence was collected from a woman aged 18-55 years who later had graft-versus-host disease after an allogeneic stem cell transplant. The sequenced sample was blood, obtained before transplantation. The chain joins TRBV4-2 to TRBJ2-3, with D tentatively TRBD2 (6 bases). The DNA for the CDR3 is TGTGCCAGCAGCCAAAGGAGTGGACTAAGCACAGATACGCAGTATTTT. Protein product: CASSQRSGLSTDTQYF.